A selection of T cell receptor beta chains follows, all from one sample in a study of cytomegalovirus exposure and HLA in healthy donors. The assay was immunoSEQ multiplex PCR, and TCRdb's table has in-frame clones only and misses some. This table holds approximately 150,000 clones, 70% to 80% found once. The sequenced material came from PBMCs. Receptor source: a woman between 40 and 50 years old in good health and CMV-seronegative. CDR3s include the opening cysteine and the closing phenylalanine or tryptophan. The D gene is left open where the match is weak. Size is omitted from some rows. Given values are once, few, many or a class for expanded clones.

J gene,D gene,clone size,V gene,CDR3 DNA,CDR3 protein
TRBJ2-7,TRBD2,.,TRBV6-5,TGTGCCAGCACCACCGGTAGCGGGAGCGAGTACTTC,CASTTGSGSEYF
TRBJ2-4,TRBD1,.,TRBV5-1,TGCGCCAGCAGCATCACCTTACAGGGGCTTGGGTCCAAAAACATTCAGTACTTC,CASSITLQGLGSKNIQYF
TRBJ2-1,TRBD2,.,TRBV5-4,TGTGCCAGCAGCTTGGGCGGGAGGGCCGTAAATGAGCAGTTCTTC,CASSLGGRAVNEQFF
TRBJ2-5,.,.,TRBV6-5,TGTGCCAGCAGTTTCGGGACTCTTCAGACCCAGTACTTC,CASSFGTLQTQYF
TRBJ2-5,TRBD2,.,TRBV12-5,TGTGCTAGTGGTTTTGGGGGAGGGGAGACCCAGTACTTC,CASGFGGGETQYF
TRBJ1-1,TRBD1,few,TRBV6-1,TGTGCCATGAGGGGGCCGAGCACTGAAGCTTTCTTT,CAMRGPSTEAFF
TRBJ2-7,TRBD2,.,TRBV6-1,TGTGCCAGCGGAGCCGGGACTAGCATCTACGAGCAGTACTTC,CASGAGTSIYEQYF
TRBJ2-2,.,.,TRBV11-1,TGTGCCAGCAGCTTGCTCCTCGGGGGAGCGAACACCGGGGAGCTGTTTTTT,CASSLLLGGANTGELFF
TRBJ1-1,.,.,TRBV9,TGTGCCAGCAGCGCCCGGTCTAAACAGGGCGCTGAAGCTTTCTTT,CASSARSKQGAEAFF
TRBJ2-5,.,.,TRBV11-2,TGTGCCAGCAGCTTATCGGTAGTATTGGAGACCCAGTACTTC,CASSLSVVLETQYF
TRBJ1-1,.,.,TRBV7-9,TGTGCCAGCAGCTTATGGGGGGGCCCGAACACTGAAGCTTTCTTT,CASSLWGGPNTEAFF
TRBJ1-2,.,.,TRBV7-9,TGTGCCAGCAGCATAGGACCGGGGGGCTACACCTTC,CASSIGPGGYTF
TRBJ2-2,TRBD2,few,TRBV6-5,TGTGCCAGCAGAAAAGCGGGAGGGACCGGGGAGCTGTTTTTT,CASRKAGGTGELFF
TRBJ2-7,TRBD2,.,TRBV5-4,TGTGCCAGCAGCTTGAATCGCGGGAGTCAAAGAAACGAGCAGTACTTC,CASSLNRGSQRNEQYF
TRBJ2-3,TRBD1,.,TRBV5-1,TGCGCCAGCAGAGAGACAGGGGCAGATACGCAGTATTTT,CASRETGADTQYF
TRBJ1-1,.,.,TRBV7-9,TGTGCCAGCAGCTCTCAGGGGAACACTGAAGCTTTCTTT,CASSSQGNTEAFF
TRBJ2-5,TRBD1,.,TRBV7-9,TGTGCCAGCAGCTCCTGGGACAGGGTTAAAGAGACCCAGTACTTC,CASSSWDRVKETQYF
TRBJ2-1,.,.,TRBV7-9,TGTGCCAGCAGCATACCGGGCTACAATGAGCAGTTCTTC,CASSIPGYNEQFF
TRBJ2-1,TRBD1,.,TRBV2,TGTGCCAGCACGTTCCGGGACAGGGGTTACAATGAGCAGTTCTTC,CASTFRDRGYNEQFF
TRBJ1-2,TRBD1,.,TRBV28,TGTGCCAGCAGTCCTGGGACAGCCACTTTGCGGGGCTACACCTTC,CASSPGTATLRGYTF
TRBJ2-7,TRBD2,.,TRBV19,TGTGCCAGTAGTACTGGTGCGGGAGTCCTCTCCTACGAGCAGTACTTC,CASSTGAGVLSYEQYF
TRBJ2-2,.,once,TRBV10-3,TGTGCCATCAGTGAGTACTCTAGCGAAGTCGGGGAGCTGTTTTTT,CAISEYSSEVGELFF
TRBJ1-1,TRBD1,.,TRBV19,TGTGCCAGTAGCCTCGACAGGGAGACTGAAGCTTTCTTT,CASSLDRETEAFF
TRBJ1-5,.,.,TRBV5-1,TGCGCCAGCAGCTTGGGGCCCGAAGTACATCAGCCCCAGCATTTT,CASSLGPEVHQPQHF
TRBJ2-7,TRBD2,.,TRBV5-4,TGTGCCAGTGGAATCCTAGCGGGGGCCGCCTACGAGCAGTACTTC,CASGILAGAAYEQYF
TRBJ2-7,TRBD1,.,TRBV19,TGTGCCAGCGCCGACAGGGAATGGTCCTACGAGCAGTACTTC,CASADREWSYEQYF
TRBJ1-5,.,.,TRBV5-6,TGTGCCAGCAGCTTGTCAGGGGTTAGCAATCAGCCCCAGCATTTT,CASSLSGVSNQPQHF
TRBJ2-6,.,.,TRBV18,TGTGCCAGCTCACCAGGGGGCGGGGCCAACGTCCTGACTTTC,CASSPGGGANVLTF
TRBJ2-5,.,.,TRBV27,TGTGCCAGCAGTTTAAGGCAGGGGTCAGAGACCCAGTACTTC,CASSLRQGSETQYF
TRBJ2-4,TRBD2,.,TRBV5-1,TGCGCCAGCAGGCGAATTTTAGCGGGAGAAGTAAACATTCAGTACTTC,CASRRILAGEVNIQYF
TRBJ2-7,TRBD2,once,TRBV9,TGTGCCAGCAGCTCTAGCGGGAGTAGGAGGGGCGACGAGCAGTACTTC,CASSSSGSRRGDEQYF
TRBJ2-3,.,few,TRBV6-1,TGTGCCAGCAAGTCGACTAGGTCGGCAGATACGCAGTATTTT,CASKSTRSADTQYF
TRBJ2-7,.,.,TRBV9,TGTGCCAGCAGCGGGGACTTAGCCCAGCGACCTTACGAGCAGTACTTC,CASSGDLAQRPYEQYF
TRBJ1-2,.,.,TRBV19,TGTGCCAGTAGTATTCAGTCAGATTACTATGGCTACACCTTC,CASSIQSDYYGYTF
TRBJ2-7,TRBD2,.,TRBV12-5,TGTGCTAGTGGTTTGCCCCCACCTAGGGAGGGATCAAGAGCGATTCGTGACGAGCAGTACTTC,CASGLPPPREGSRAIRDEQYF
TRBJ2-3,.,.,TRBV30,TGTGCCTGGACGGGATCCTGGGCGGATACGCAGTATTTT,CAWTGSWADTQYF
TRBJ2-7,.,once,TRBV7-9,TGTGCCAGCAGCGCGGCGGGCCTTTACGAGCAGTACTTC,CASSAAGLYEQYF
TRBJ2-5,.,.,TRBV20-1,TGCAGTGCTGCCCGAGAGGAGACCCAGTACTTC,CSAAREETQYF
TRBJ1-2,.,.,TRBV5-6,TGTGCCAGCAGCATCTCCCGAGGGCTATATGGCTACACCTTC,CASSISRGLYGYTF
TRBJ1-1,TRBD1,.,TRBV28,TGTGCCAGCTTCAACAGGGGGCCGGCTGAAGCTTTCTTT,CASFNRGPAEAFF
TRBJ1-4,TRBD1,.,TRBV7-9,TGTGCCAGCAGCTTAGCGCTAAGGGACAGGGGCGAAAAACTGTTTTTT,CASSLALRDRGEKLFF